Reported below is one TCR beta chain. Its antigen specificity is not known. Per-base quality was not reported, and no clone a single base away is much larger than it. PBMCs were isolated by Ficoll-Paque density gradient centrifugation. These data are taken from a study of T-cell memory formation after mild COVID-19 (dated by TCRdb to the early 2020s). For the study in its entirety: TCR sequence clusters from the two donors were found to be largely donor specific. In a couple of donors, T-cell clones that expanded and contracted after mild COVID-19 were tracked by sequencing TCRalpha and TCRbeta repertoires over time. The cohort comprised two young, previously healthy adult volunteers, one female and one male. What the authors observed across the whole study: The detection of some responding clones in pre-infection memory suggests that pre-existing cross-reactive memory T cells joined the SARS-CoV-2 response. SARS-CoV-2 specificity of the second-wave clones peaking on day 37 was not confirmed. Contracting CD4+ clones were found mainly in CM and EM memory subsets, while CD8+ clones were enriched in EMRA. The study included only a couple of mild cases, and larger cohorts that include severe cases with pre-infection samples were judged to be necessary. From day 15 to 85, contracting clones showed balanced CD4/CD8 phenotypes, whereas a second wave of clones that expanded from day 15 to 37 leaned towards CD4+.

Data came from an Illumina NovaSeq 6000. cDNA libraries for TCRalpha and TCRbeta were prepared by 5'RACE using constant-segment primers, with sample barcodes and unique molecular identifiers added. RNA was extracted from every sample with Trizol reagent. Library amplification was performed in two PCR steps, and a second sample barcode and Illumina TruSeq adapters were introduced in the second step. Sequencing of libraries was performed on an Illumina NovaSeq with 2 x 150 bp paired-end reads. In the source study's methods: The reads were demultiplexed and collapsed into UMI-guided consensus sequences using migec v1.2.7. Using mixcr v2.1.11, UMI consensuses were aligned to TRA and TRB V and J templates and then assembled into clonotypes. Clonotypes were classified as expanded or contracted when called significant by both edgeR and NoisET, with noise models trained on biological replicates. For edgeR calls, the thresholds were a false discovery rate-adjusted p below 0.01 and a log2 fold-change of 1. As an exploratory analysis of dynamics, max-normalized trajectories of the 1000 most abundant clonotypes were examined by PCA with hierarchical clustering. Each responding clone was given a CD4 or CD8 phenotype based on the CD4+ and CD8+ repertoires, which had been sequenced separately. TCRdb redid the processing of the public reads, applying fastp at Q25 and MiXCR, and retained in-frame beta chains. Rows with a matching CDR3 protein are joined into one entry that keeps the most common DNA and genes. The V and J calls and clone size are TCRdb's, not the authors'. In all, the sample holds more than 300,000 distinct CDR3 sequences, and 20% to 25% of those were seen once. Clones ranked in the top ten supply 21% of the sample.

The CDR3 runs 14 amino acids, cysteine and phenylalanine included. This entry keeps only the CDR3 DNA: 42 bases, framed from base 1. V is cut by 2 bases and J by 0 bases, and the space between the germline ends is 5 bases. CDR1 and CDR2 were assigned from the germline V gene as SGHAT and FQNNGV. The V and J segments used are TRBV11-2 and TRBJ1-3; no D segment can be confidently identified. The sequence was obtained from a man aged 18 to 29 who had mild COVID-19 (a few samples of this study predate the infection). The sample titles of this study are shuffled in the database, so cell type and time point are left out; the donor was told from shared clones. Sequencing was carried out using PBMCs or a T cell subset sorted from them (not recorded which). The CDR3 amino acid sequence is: CASSLRVSGNTIYF. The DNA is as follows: TGTGCCAGCAGCTTACGGGTCTCTGGAAACACCATATATTTT.